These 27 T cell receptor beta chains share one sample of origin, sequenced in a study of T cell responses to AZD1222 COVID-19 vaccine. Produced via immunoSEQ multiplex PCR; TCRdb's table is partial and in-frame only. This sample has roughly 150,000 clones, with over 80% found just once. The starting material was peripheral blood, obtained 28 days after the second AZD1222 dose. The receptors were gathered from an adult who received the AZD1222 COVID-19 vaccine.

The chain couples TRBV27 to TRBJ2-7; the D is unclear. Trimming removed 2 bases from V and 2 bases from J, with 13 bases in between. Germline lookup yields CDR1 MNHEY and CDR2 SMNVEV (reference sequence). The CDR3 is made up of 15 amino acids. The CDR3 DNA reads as TGTGCCAGCAGTTTAGCCGGCAAAGTACCCTACGAGCAGTACTTC. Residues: CASSLAGKVPYEQYF.

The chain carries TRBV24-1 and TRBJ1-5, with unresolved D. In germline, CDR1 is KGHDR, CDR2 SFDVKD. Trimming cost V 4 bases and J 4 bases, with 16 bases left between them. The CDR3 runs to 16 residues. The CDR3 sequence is CATSDAAGSFNQPQHF. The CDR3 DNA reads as TGTGCCACCAGTGACGCGGCAGGCTCGTTTAATCAGCCCCAGCATTTT.

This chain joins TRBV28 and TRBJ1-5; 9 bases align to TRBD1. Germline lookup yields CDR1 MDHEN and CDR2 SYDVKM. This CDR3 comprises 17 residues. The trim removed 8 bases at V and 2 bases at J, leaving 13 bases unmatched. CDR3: CASGSLRDRVGNQPQHF. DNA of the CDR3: TGTGCCAGCGGCTCTCTACGGGACAGGGTGGGCAATCAGCCCCAGCATTTT.

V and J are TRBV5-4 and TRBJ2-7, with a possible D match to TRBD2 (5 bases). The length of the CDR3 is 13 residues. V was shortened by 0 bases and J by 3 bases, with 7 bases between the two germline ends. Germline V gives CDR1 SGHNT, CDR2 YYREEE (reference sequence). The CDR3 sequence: CASSLAGNYEQYF. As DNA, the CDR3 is TGTGCCAGCAGCTTGGCGGGGAACTACGAGCAGTACTTC.

The CDR3, as DNA: TGTGCCAGCAGTCTGGTAGGTGCGGGAGGCAATGAGCAGTTCTTC. Translation: CASSLVGAGGNEQFF. The V and J genes are TRBV7-2 and TRBJ2-1, with TRBD2 identical over 8 bases. After removal of 6 bases from V and 6 bases from J, the junction contained 10 bases not matched to a gene. The CDR3 consists of 15 residues. Germline CDR1 and CDR2: SGHTA and FQGNSA.

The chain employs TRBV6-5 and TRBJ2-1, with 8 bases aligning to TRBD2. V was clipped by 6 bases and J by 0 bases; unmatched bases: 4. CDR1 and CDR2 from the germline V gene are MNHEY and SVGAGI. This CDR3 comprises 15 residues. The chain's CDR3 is CASSLGRGSYNEQFF. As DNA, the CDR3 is TGTGCCAGCAGCCTCGGGAGGGGCTCCTACAATGAGCAGTTCTTC.

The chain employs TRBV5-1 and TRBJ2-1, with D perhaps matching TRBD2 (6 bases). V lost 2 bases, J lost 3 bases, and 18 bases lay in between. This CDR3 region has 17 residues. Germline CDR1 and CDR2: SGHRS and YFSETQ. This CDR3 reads CASSFSGTGGGYNEQFF. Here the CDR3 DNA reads TGCGCCAGCAGCTTCTCGGGGACCGGGGGTGGCTACAATGAGCAGTTCTTC.

CDR3 nucleotides: TGTGCCAGCAGTTATCACGCCGGGGCCAACGTCCTGACTTTC. Encoded protein: CASSYHAGANVLTF. V is TRBV6-6 and J is TRBJ2-6; D not resolved. The CDR3 runs to 14 residues. V lost 3 bases and J lost 4, with 7 bases in between. Germline V CDR1 and CDR2: MNHNY, SVGAGI (reference sequence).

This CDR3 is CATSDMKQGRGNQPQHF. The CDR3 region has the DNA TGTGCCACCAGTGATATGAAACAGGGGAGAGGCAATCAGCCCCAGCATTTT. The V gene is TRBV24-1, the J gene TRBJ1-5; 7 bases are shared with TRBD1. Germline V gives CDR1 KGHDR, CDR2 SFDVKD. V lost 3 bases and J lost 2; bases outside the gene matches: 9. This CDR3 has 17 residues.

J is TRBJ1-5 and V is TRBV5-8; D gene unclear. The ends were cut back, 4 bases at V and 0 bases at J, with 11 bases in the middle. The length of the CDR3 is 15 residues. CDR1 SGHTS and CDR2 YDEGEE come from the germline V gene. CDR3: CASSNFGDSNQPQHF. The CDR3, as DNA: TGTGCCAGCAGCAATTTTGGGGATAGCAATCAGCCCCAGCATTTT.

The CDR3 sequence is CASSSGTGDPFF. CDR3 nucleotide sequence: TGTGCCAGCAGTTCCGGGACAGGGGATCCGTTCTTC. The chain employs TRBV5-6 and TRBJ2-1, with TRBD1 matching over 10 bases. The J segment lost 15 bases and the V segment lost 5 bases, leaving 8 bases of the junction unmatched. Germline assignment: CDR1 SGHDT and CDR2 YYEEEE. The CDR3 runs 12 residues.

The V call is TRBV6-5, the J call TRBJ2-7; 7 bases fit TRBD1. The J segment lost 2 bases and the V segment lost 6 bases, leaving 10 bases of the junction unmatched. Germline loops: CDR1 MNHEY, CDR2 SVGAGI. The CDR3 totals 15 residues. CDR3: CASRGQAERAYEQYF. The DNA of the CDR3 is TGTGCCAGCAGAGGACAGGCAGAAAGGGCCTACGAGCAGTACTTC.

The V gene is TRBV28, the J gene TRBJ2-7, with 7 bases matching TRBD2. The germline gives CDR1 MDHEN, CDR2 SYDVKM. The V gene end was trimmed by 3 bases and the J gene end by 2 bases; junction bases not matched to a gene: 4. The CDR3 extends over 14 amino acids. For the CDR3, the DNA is TGTGCCAGCAGTTTCCCTAGCGGACCCTACGAGCAGTACTTC. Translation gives CASSFPSGPYEQYF.

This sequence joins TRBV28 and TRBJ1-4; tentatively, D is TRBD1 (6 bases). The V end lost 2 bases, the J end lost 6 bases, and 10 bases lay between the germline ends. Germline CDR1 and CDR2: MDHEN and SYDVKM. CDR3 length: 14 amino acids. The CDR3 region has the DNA TGTGCCAGCAGTTTAGGGGGCCACTATGAAAAACTGTTTTTT. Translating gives CASSLGGHYEKLFF.

For the CDR3, the DNA is TGTGCCAGTAGTATACAGGGAGGGTCACCCCTCCACTTT. It yields the protein CASSIQGGSPLHF. The chain combines TRBV19 with TRBJ1-6; a possible D gene is TRBD1 (5 bases). V was clipped by 2 bases and J by 10 bases, with 9 bases between them. CDR1 and CDR2 (germline): LNHDA, SQIVND (reference sequence). This CDR3 has 13 residues.

The CDR3 is CASSEAFTGAWEQYF. CDR3 DNA sequence: TGTGCCAGCAGTGAAGCGTTTACAGGGGCATGGGAGCAGTACTTC. The gene calls are TRBV6-1 and TRBJ2-7; 7 bases map to TRBD1. The V and J ends lost 0 bases and 7 bases, in that order; junction bases with no gene match: 9. Germline-derived CDR1 and CDR2 are MNHNS and SASEGT. The CDR3 is 15 residues long.

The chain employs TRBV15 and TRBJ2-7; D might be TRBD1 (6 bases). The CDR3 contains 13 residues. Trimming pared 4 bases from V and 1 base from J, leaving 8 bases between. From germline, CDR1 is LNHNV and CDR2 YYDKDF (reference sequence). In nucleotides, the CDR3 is TGTGCCACCAGCAACAGGGAGTCCTACGAGCAGTACTTC. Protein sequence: CATSNRESYEQYF.

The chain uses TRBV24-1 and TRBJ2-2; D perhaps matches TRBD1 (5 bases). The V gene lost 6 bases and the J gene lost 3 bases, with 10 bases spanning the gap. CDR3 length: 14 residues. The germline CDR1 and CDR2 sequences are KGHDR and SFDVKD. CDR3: CATSFRAHTGELFF. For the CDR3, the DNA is TGTGCCACCAGTTTCAGGGCTCACACCGGGGAGCTGTTTTTT.

CDR3 bases: TGTGCCAGCAGTCCAAGCGGAAAATCTGAAGCTTTCTTT. This codes for CASSPSGKSEAFF. The chain has TRBV12-3 or TRBV12-4 and TRBJ1-1; D gene ambiguous. The V and J ends lost 5 bases and 6 bases respectively, with 13 bases between them. This CDR3 has 13 amino acids.

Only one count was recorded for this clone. CDR3 sequence: CASSETGRSGTGELFF. The CDR3 DNA follows: TGTGCCAGCAGCGAAACGGGACGGAGTGGAACCGGGGAGCTGTTTTTT. This chain connects TRBV2 to TRBJ2-2; TRBD1 or TRBD2 may be the D gene (5 bases each). The V end lost 6 bases, the J end lost 5 bases, and 19 bases lay between the germline ends. The CDR3 has 16 amino acids. Germline-derived CDR1 and CDR2 are SNHLY and FYNNEI.

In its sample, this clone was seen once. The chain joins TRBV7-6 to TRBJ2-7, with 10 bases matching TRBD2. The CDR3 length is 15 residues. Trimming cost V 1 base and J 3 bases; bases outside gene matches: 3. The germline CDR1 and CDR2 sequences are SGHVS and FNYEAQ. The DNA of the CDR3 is TGTGCCAGCAGCTTAGGTGCTAGCGGGAGCTACGAGCAGTACTTC. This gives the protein CASSLGASGSYEQYF. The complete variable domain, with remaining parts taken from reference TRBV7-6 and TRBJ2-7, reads GAGVSQSPRYKVTKRGQDVALRCDPISGHVSLYWYRQALGQGPEFLTYFNYEAQQDKSGLPNDRFSAERPEGSISTLTIQRTEQRDSAMYRCASSLGASGSYEQYFGPGTRLTVT.

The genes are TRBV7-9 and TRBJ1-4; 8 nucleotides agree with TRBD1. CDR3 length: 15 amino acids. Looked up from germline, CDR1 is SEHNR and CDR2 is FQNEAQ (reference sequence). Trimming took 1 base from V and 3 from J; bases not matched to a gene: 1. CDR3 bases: TGTGCCAGCAGCTTAGTACAGGGGGCTAATGAAAAACTGTTTTTT. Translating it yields CASSLVQGANEKLFF.

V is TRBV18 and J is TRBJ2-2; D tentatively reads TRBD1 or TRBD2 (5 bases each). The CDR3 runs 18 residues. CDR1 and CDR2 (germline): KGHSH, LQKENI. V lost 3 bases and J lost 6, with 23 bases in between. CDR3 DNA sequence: TGTGCCAGCTCACCTCGACTCCGGGACGAATTTCCCGCCGGGGAGCTGTTTTTT. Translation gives CASSPRLRDEFPAGELFF.

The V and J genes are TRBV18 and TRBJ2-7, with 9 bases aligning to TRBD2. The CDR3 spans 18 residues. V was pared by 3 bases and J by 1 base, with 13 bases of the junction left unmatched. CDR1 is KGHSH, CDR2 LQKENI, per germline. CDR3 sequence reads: CASSPGAGGPAGSYEQYF. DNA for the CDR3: TGTGCCAGCTCACCTGGCGCGGGAGGGCCCGCGGGTTCCTACGAGCAGTACTTC.

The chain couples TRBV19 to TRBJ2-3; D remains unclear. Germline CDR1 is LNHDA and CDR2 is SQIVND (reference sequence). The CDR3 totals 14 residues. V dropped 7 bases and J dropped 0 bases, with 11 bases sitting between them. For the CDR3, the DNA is TGTGCCAGTACCCCACCCGGCAGCACAGATACGCAGTATTTT. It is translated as CASTPPGSTDTQYF.

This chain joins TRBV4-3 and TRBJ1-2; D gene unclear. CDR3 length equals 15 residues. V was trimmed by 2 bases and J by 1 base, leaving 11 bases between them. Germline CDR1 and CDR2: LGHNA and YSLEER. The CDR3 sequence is CASSQSRHSNYGYTF. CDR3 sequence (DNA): TGCGCCAGCAGCCAATCCAGACACAGTAACTATGGCTACACCTTC.

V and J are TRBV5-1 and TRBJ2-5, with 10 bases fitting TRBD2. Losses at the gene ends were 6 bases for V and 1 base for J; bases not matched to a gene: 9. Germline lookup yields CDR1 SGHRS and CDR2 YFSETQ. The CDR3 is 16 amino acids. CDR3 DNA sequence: TGCGCCAGCACCTCCAGGACTAGCGGCTTCCAAGAGACCCAGTACTTC. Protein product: CASTSRTSGFQETQYF.